Listed below are T cell receptor beta chains from one sample, sequenced in a study of control samples from healthy donors and cancer patients. Using immunoSEQ multiplex PCR, the repertoire was profiled, and TCRdb retains in-frame clones only, with some absent. Among approximately 72,000 clones listed, about nine tenths were seen once. Sequencing used blood. The receptors stem from a man in his fifties in good health. The CDR3 runs from the conserved cysteine through the conserved F or W. Each record gives: J gene, D gene, V gene, clone size, CDR3 protein, CDR3 DNA. A D gene is named only where the DNA matches it firmly. Only some rows state a clone size, as once, few, many or a class for expanded clones.

>TRBJ2-3|TRBD2|TRBV6-2/TRBV6-3|NA
CASSYPSPQAGGPGTDTQYF
TGTGCCAGCAGTTACCCCTCCCCCCAAGCGGGGGGCCCGGGGACAGATACGCAGTATTTT
>TRBJ1-1|TRBD1|TRBV3-1/TRBV3-2|NA
CASSPGQGLDEAFF
TGTGCCAGCAGCCCGGGACAGGGGTTGGATGAAGCTTTCTTT
>TRBJ2-7|NA|TRBV11-2|NA
CASSLDPDYEQYF
TGTGCCAGCAGTTTGGACCCAGACTACGAGCAGTACTTC
>TRBJ2-2|TRBD2|TRBV5-1|NA
CASSLVSGGTGELFF
TGCGCCAGCAGCCTCGTTAGCGGGGGGACCGGGGAGCTGTTTTTT
>TRBJ1-2|NA|TRBV3-1/TRBV3-2|NA
CASSQDVVVRGYTF
TGTGCCAGCAGCCAAGATGTCGTGGTCCGAGGCTACACCTTC
>TRBJ2-5|TRBD2|TRBV7-9|few
CASSPQRRLAGGRETQYF
TGTGCCAGCAGCCCACAACGCCGACTAGCGGGGGGTCGCGAGACCCAGTACTTC
>TRBJ1-3|NA|TRBV18|NA
CASSPRTASGNTIYF
TGTGCCAGCTCACCCAGGACGGCGAGCGGAAACACCATATATTTT
>TRBJ1-3|NA|TRBV5-4|NA
CASSLEGDNTIYF
TGTGCCAGCAGCTTGGAAGGGGACAACACCATATATTTT
>TRBJ2-1|NA|TRBV5-1|NA
CASSLFGRQGKDEQFF
TGCGCCAGCAGCTTGTTCGGCAGGCAGGGGAAAGATGAGCAGTTCTTC
>TRBJ2-5|NA|TRBV6-1|NA
CASSEGKGSETQYF
TGTGCCAGCAGTGAAGGAAAGGGGTCGGAGACCCAGTACTTC
>TRBJ1-2|NA|TRBV6-2/TRBV6-3|NA
CASSYLEGGYTF
TGTGCCAGCAGTTACCTGGAGGGTGGCTACACCTTC
>TRBJ1-2|NA|TRBV18|NA
CASSPAVEGNYGYTF
TGTGCCAGCTCACCAGCGGTCGAGGGGAACTATGGCTACACCTTC
>TRBJ2-7|TRBD1|TRBV7-2|few
CASSFPGGIDEQYF
TGTGCCAGCAGCTTCCCAGGGGGAATCGACGAGCAGTACTTC
>TRBJ1-1|TRBD1|TRBV29-1|NA
CSGQGARNTEAFF
TGCAGCGGACAGGGGGCGCGGAACACTGAAGCTTTCTTT
>TRBJ1-1|NA|TRBV29-1|NA
CSVEWDTNSMNTEAFF
TGCAGCGTTGAATGGGACACTAACTCCATGAACACTGAAGCTTTCTTT
>TRBJ2-7|NA|TRBV18|few
CASSPTRQGDEQYF
TGTGCCAGCTCACCAACGAGACAAGGGGACGAGCAGTACTTC
>TRBJ1-1|NA|TRBV19|NA
CASSIRGGPEAFF
TGTGCCAGTAGTATTCGTGGAGGGCCTGAAGCTTTCTTT
>TRBJ2-1|TRBD1|TRBV10-3|few
CAISDPGTVSYNEQFF
TGTGCCATCAGTGACCCCGGGACAGTCTCCTACAATGAGCAGTTCTTC
>TRBJ2-3|TRBD1|TRBV3-1/TRBV3-2|NA
CASSLSDRGPADTQYF
TGTGCCAGCAGCCTATCGGACAGGGGGCCCGCAGATACGCAGTATTTT
>TRBJ2-7|TRBD2|TRBV9|once
CASSAGGTYEQYF
TGTGCCAGCAGCGCCGGGGGGACCTACGAGCAGTACTTC
>TRBJ1-4|NA|TRBV14|NA
CASSRRKGTNEKLFF
TGTGCCAGCAGCCGGCGGAAAGGAACTAATGAAAAACTGTTTTTT
>TRBJ1-2|NA|TRBV7-2|NA
CASSLKVNYGYTF
TGTGCCAGCAGCTTGAAGGTTAACTATGGCTACACCTTC
>TRBJ2-7|TRBD1|TRBV5-8|NA
CASYSTGGTPYEQYF
TGTGCCAGCTACTCAACAGGGGGGACGCCCTACGAGCAGTACTTC
>TRBJ1-1|NA|TRBV20-1|NA
CSATVGSEAFF
TGCAGTGCTACTGTGGGCTCTGAAGCTTTCTTT
>TRBJ1-5|NA|TRBV12-3/TRBV12-4|NA
CASSPIMGQPQHF
TGTGCCAGCAGTCCGATCATGGGGCAGCCCCAGCATTTT
>TRBJ2-1|NA|TRBV20-1|NA
CSASLHNEQFF
TGCAGTGCTAGTCTCCACAATGAGCAGTTCTTC
>TRBJ2-5|NA|TRBV18|NA
CASSPRGETQYF
TGTGCCAGCTCACCACGGGGGGAGACCCAGTACTTC
>TRBJ1-1|NA|TRBV7-9|NA
CASSFTAGRNTEAFF
TGTGCCAGCAGCTTCACGGCAGGGCGAAACACTGAAGCTTTCTTT
>TRBJ2-5|NA|TRBV7-2|NA
CASSPAVKETQYF
TGTGCCAGCAGCCCCGCCGTCAAAGAGACCCAGTACTTC
>TRBJ1-1|NA|TRBV7-2|NA
CASSPKEKGSWNTEAFF
TGTGCCAGCAGCCCCAAGGAGAAGGGGAGTTGGAACACTGAAGCTTTCTTT